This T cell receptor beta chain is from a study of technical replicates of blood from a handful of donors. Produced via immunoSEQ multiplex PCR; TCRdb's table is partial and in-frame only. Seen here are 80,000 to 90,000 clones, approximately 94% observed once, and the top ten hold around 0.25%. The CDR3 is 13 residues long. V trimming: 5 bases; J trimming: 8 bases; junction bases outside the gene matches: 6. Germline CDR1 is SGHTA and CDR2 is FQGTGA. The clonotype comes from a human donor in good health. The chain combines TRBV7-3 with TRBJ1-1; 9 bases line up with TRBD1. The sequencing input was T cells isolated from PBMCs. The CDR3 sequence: CASSQGQGREAFF. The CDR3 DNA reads TGTGCCAGCAGCCAGGGACAGGGCAGAGAAGCTTTCTTT.